A selection of T cell receptor beta chains follows, all from one sample in a study of blood T cell repertoires in COVID-19. Data came from immunoSEQ multiplex PCR; TCRdb stores just in-frame clones and leaves some out. The sample consists of some 310,000 clones, just under 90% of them appearing once. What was sequenced was PBMCs or T cells enriched from blood (not recorded which). These receptors were collected from a woman in her twenties or thirties who had recovered from COVID-19. The CDR3 runs from the conserved cysteine through the conserved F or W. The order of the fields is CDR3 protein, CDR3 DNA, V gene, D gene, clone size, J gene. The D gene is left open where the match is weak. Not every row has a clone size; where given, it reads once, few, many or a size class.

CDR3 protein: CASSLIRPRTGGSQPQHF; CDR3 DNA: TGTGCCAGCAGCCTAATCCGACCCCGAACAGGGGGAAGTCAGCCCCAGCATTTT; V gene: TRBV5-8; D gene: TRBD1; clone size: NA; J gene: TRBJ1-5
CDR3 protein: CSASRAGAVTEAFF; CDR3 DNA: TGCAGTGCTAGTCGGGCGGGGGCCGTTACTGAAGCTTTCTTT; V gene: TRBV20-1; D gene: NA; clone size: NA; J gene: TRBJ1-1
CDR3 protein: CASSAGVYNEQFF; CDR3 DNA: TGTGCCAGCAGCGCAGGGGTCTACAATGAGCAGTTCTTC; V gene: TRBV9; D gene: NA; clone size: NA; J gene: TRBJ2-1
CDR3 protein: CASSLSEVTREKLFF; CDR3 DNA: TGTGCCAGCAGCTTAAGTGAGGTTACACGGGAAAAACTGTTTTTT; V gene: TRBV7-2; D gene: NA; clone size: NA; J gene: TRBJ1-4
CDR3 protein: CSVPHPGQGAILPNTEAFF; CDR3 DNA: TGCAGCGTTCCCCATCCGGGACAGGGGGCGATTCTGCCAAACACTGAAGCTTTCTTT; V gene: TRBV29-1; D gene: TRBD1; clone size: NA; J gene: TRBJ1-1
CDR3 protein: CASSDQGGSNQPQHF; CDR3 DNA: TGTGCCAGCTCTGACCAGGGGGGAAGCAATCAGCCCCAGCATTTT; V gene: TRBV5-4; D gene: TRBD1; clone size: NA; J gene: TRBJ1-5
CDR3 protein: CASRPSGGPGNTIYF; CDR3 DNA: TGTGCCAGCAGACCCTCCGGTGGGCCGGGAAACACCATATATTTT; V gene: TRBV28; D gene: NA; clone size: NA; J gene: TRBJ1-3
CDR3 protein: CASSQPTGRTYEQYF; CDR3 DNA: TGCGCCAGCAGCCAACCGACAGGAAGAACCTACGAGCAGTACTTC; V gene: TRBV4-1; D gene: NA; clone size: NA; J gene: TRBJ2-7
CDR3 protein: CATGQYSGYTF; CDR3 DNA: TGTGCCACGGGACAATATAGCGGCTACACCTTC; V gene: TRBV6-5; D gene: NA; clone size: NA; J gene: TRBJ1-2
CDR3 protein: CASSPGLGGTHTDTQYF; CDR3 DNA: TGCGCCAGCAGCCCGGGGTTAGGGGGCACACACACAGATACGCAGTATTTT; V gene: TRBV5-1; D gene: TRBD1; clone size: NA; J gene: TRBJ2-3
CDR3 protein: CAISATGDYGYTF; CDR3 DNA: TGTGCCATCAGTGCCACAGGGGACTATGGCTACACCTTC; V gene: TRBV10-3; D gene: TRBD1; clone size: NA; J gene: TRBJ1-2
CDR3 protein: CASSQAGVGLLDTQYF; CDR3 DNA: TGTGCCAGCAGCCAAGCGGGAGTGGGACTTTTAGATACGCAGTATTTT; V gene: TRBV14; D gene: NA; clone size: NA; J gene: TRBJ2-3
CDR3 protein: CASSLQGDSYEQYF; CDR3 DNA: TGTGCCAGCAGCTTGCAGGGGGACTCCTACGAGCAGTACTTC; V gene: TRBV11-2; D gene: TRBD1; clone size: NA; J gene: TRBJ2-7
CDR3 protein: CASSLAGGQGNEQFF; CDR3 DNA: TGTGCCAGCAGCTTAGCGGGCGGACAGGGAAATGAGCAGTTCTTC; V gene: TRBV11-3; D gene: TRBD1; clone size: once; J gene: TRBJ2-1
CDR3 protein: CASSVVSGSYNEQFF; CDR3 DNA: TGTGCCAGCAGCGTAGTGAGCGGAAGCTACAATGAGCAGTTCTTC; V gene: TRBV9; D gene: NA; clone size: NA; J gene: TRBJ2-1
CDR3 protein: CASSARGREEFF; CDR3 DNA: TGTGCCAGCAGCGCCCGAGGGAGGGAGGAGTTCTTC; V gene: TRBV9; D gene: TRBD2; clone size: once; J gene: TRBJ2-1
CDR3 protein: CASSQTGAKVNTEAFF; CDR3 DNA: TGTGCCAGCAGCCAGACAGGGGCCAAGGTGAACACTGAAGCTTTCTTT; V gene: TRBV5-8; D gene: TRBD1; clone size: NA; J gene: TRBJ1-1
CDR3 protein: CASSESEGVGETQYF; CDR3 DNA: TGTGCCAGCAGTGAATCTGAGGGAGTGGGTGAGACCCAGTACTTC; V gene: TRBV25-1; D gene: NA; clone size: once; J gene: TRBJ2-5
CDR3 protein: CASRTGERRETQYF; CDR3 DNA: TGTGCCAGCAGAACAGGGGAGCGAAGGGAGACCCAGTACTTC; V gene: TRBV2; D gene: TRBD1; clone size: NA; J gene: TRBJ2-5
CDR3 protein: CSASSLHTEAFF; CDR3 DNA: TGCAGTGCTAGTAGCCTACACACTGAAGCTTTCTTT; V gene: TRBV20-1; D gene: NA; clone size: NA; J gene: TRBJ1-1
CDR3 protein: CASSFRDRYLEEAFF; CDR3 DNA: TGTGCCAGCAGCTTCCGGGACAGGTACCTAGAGGAAGCTTTCTTT; V gene: TRBV5-6; D gene: TRBD1; clone size: NA; J gene: TRBJ1-1
CDR3 protein: CASSPGQGAGGYTF; CDR3 DNA: TGTGCCAGCAGCCCGGGACAGGGGGCGGGGGGCTACACCTTC; V gene: TRBV27; D gene: TRBD1; clone size: NA; J gene: TRBJ1-2
CDR3 protein: CASSSSTGGSGNYGYTF; CDR3 DNA: TGTGCCAGCAGCTCCTCGACAGGGGGTTCGGGTAACTATGGCTACACCTTC; V gene: TRBV7-9; D gene: TRBD1; clone size: NA; J gene: TRBJ1-2